A single sample is the source of the 7 T cell receptor beta chains below, sequenced in a study of vaccination and CD4 T cells after COVID-19 (dated by TCRdb to the early 2020s). These receptors are not linked to any known antigen. In light of the paper, this sample's treatment or condition label describes: roughly 11-day PBMC culture with coronavirus spike peptide pools or control peptides (ViraFEST assay). Library creation used PCR. The sample was run on an Illumina iSeq 100. At the Johns Hopkins FTIC core, DNA from the cultured CD4+ T cells underwent TCR sequencing with the Oncomine TCR Beta short-read assay. TCRdb passed the public sequencing reads through fastp at Q25 and MiXCR, retaining productive beta sequences. A single entry per CDR3 protein holds the most common genes and DNA from its merged rows. This sample is represented by about 18,000 distinct CDR3 sequences; 45% to 70% of them were singletons. Over 9% of the sample is held by the ten biggest clonotypes.

Sequencing was done on a sample of CD4+ T cells from blood, cultured in vitro. The source is a human donor who had recovered from COVID-19.

This chain links TRBV20-1 with TRBJ2-1; 12 nucleotides agree with TRBD2. In germline, CDR1 is DFQATT, CDR2 SNEGSKA (reference sequence). The V gene end was trimmed by 6 bases and the J gene end by 8 bases; junction bases not matched to a gene: 8. The CDR3 runs to 14 residues. The CDR3 spells CSAPSGRAIYEQFF. In nucleotides, the CDR3 is TGCAGTGCCCCTAGCGGGAGGGCCATATATGAGCAGTTCTTC.

The CDR3 reads CSVVGQGGQPQHF. The CDR3, as DNA: TGCAGCGTTGTGGGACAGGGCGGTCAGCCCCAGCATTTT. The V gene is TRBV29-1, the J gene TRBJ1-5; 9 bases line up with TRBD1. This CDR3 has 13 residues. Per germline, CDR1 SQVTM and CDR2 ANQGSEA. Trimming took 4 bases from V and 6 from J; bases not matched to a gene: 4.

The rearrangement links TRBV28 to TRBJ2-7; no reliable D call. The germline V gene encodes CDR1 MDHEN and CDR2 SYDVKM. V was cut by 2 bases and J by 9 bases, with 8 bases left in between. This CDR3 has 11 amino acids. The CDR3 DNA follows: TGTGCCAGCAGTTTAATCCAGCGGCAGTACTTC. Its protein product is CASSLIQRQYF.

This clonotype has only a few counts. The V gene is TRBV12-3 or TRBV12-4, the J gene TRBJ2-7; the match to TRBD2 covers 8 bases. The CDR3 loop spans 15 amino acids. The V and J ends lost 1 base and 0 bases, in that order; junction bases with no gene match: 2. The CDR3 here is CASSLELAVSYEQYF. The CDR3 coding sequence is TGTGCCAGCAGTTTAGAACTAGCGGTCTCCTACGAGCAGTACTTC.

The chain has TRBV7-8 and TRBJ2-5; the D is unclear. V lost 5 bases, J lost 7 bases, and 11 bases lay in between. Germline V CDR1 and CDR2: SGHVS, FQNEAQ. The CDR3 length is 12 residues. For the CDR3, the DNA is TGTGCCAGCAGCCCGGTTCGGTGGACCCAGTACTTC. Translated, it gives CASSPVRWTQYF.

This clonotype was found once. The V call is TRBV4-1, the J call TRBJ1-2; D is possibly TRBD1 (5 bases). The germline CDR1 and CDR2 sequences are MGHRA and YSYEKL. This CDR3 is built from 13 residues. V shed 2 bases and J shed 8 bases, with 12 bases lying between them. CDR3 bases: TGCGCCAGCAGCCAATCCCAGGGTCGAGGCTACACCTTC. It codes for CASSQSQGRGYTF.

This clonotype was seen once. This sequence joins TRBV25-1 and TRBJ1-2; tentative D call: TRBD1 (5 bases). The CDR3 has 13 amino acids. Trimming shortened V by 6 bases and J by 3 bases, and 11 bases separated the two germline ends. Germline V CDR1 and CDR2: MGHDK, SYGVNS. CDR3 in amino acids: CASREQDHYGYTF. For the CDR3, the DNA is TGTGCCAGCAGAGAACAGGACCACTATGGCTACACCTTC.